This entry lists 22 T cell receptor beta chains sequenced from one sample in a study of blood T cell repertoires in COVID-19. Repertoires were generated with immunoSEQ multiplex PCR, while TCRdb's copy carries only in-frame clones and drops some. This table holds 70,000 or so clones, 80% found once. Material: peripheral blood. The receptors stem from a man aged 45 to 65 with COVID-19, enrolled during active disease.

This clone was counted a few times. The gene calls are TRBV6-1 and TRBJ2-1, with 8 positions matching TRBD2. This CDR3 comprises 17 residues. V lost 1 base, J lost 4 bases, and 9 bases stayed unmatched. Germline V gene data show CDR1 as MNHNS and CDR2 as SASEGT. The DNA of the CDR3 is TGTGCCAGCAGTGAAGGATGGAGCGGGAGAGGGTACAATGAGCAGTTCTTC. Translated: CASSEGWSGRGYNEQFF.

This clone occurred once. The chain has TRBV28 and TRBJ1-2; 8 positions agree with TRBD1. V trimming: 7 bases; J trimming: 3 bases; junction bases outside the gene matches: 4. The CDR3 is made up of 13 amino acids. CDR1 and CDR2 from the germline V gene are MDHEN and SYDVKM. CDR3 bases: TGTGCCAGCACTAGGACAGGGCACTATGGCTACACCTTC. Translated, it gives CASTRTGHYGYTF.

The gene calls are TRBV6-5 and TRBJ2-7, with 7 bases aligning to TRBD1. Germline-derived CDR1 and CDR2 are MNHEY and SVGAGI. Losses at the gene ends were 9 bases for V and 3 bases for J; bases not matched to a gene: 11. This CDR3 is built from 14 residues. The CDR3 region has the DNA TGTGCCAGTACTCCGGGACAGAGGTTCTACGAGCAGTACTTC. This codes for CASTPGQRFYEQYF.

The J gene is TRBJ2-7, the V gene TRBV6-6; D perhaps matches TRBD1 (6 bases). CDR1 is MNHNY, CDR2 SVGAGI, per germline (reference sequence). The CDR3 runs to 14 residues. V was clipped by 5 bases and J by 2 bases, with 13 bases between them. DNA for the CDR3: TGTGCCAGCAGTAGTGGGGGACAACCCTACGAGCAGTACTTC. It codes for CASSSGGQPYEQYF.

The chain is built from TRBV29-1 and TRBJ2-1, with 10 bases matching TRBD2. J was trimmed by 4 bases and V by 8 bases; bases with no gene match: 5. The CDR3 spans 13 residues. In germline, CDR1 is SQVTM, CDR2 ANQGSEA. The CDR3 sequence is CSTGLAAYNEQFF. For the CDR3, the DNA is TGCAGCACCGGACTAGCGGCGTACAATGAGCAGTTCTTC.

The genes are TRBV9 and TRBJ1-5, with TRBD1 as a possible D gene (6 bases). This CDR3 is built from 15 residues. The V end was cut by 4 bases, the J end by 5 bases, with 16 bases between. The germline gives CDR1 SGDLS, CDR2 YYNGEE. The CDR3 sequence is CASSTGVGADQPQHF. The CDR3 DNA is TGTGCCAGCAGCACCGGAGTGGGGGCCGATCAGCCCCAGCATTTT.

This clone came up once. The V and J genes are TRBV28 and TRBJ2-5; 9 positions agree with TRBD2. Germline CDR1 is MDHEN and CDR2 is SYDVKM. The CDR3 runs 13 residues. The junction had 6 bases not matched to a gene; V was cut back by 6 bases and J by 7 bases. CDR3 sequence reads: CASRRGGAGTQYF. CDR3 nucleotide sequence: TGTGCCAGCAGGCGGGGGGGCGCGGGGACCCAGTACTTC.

V gene TRBV19 combines with J gene TRBJ1-2; 8 bases align to TRBD1. CDR3 size: 13 residues. The germline V gene has CDR1 LNHDA and CDR2 SQIVND (reference sequence). Trimming took 7 bases from V and 5 from J; bases not matched to a gene: 6. The chain's CDR3 is CASTTGGWYGYTF. DNA for the CDR3: TGTGCCAGTACAACAGGGGGGTGGTATGGCTACACCTTC. The full variable domain, with the rest looked up from reference TRBV19 and TRBJ1-2, is DGGITQSPKYLFRKEGQNVTLSCEQNLNHDAMYWYRQDPGQGLRLIYYSQIVNDFQKGDIAEGYSVSREKKESFPLTVTSAQKNPTAFYLCASTTGGWYGYTFGSGTRLTVV.

The chain links TRBV14 to TRBJ1-2, with D possibly matching TRBD1 (6 bases). Germline CDR1 SGHDN, CDR2 FVKESK. This CDR3 contains 12 residues. V dropped 5 bases and J dropped 8 bases, with 12 bases sitting between them. CDR3 loop: CASSSWTEGYTF. As DNA, the CDR3 is TGTGCCAGCAGCTCTTGGACAGAAGGCTACACCTTC.

The CDR3: CASSPRDRVYNEQFF. CDR3 in DNA: TGTGCCAGCAGCCCCCGGGACAGGGTCTACAATGAGCAGTTCTTC. This chain joins TRBV11-1 and TRBJ2-1, with 9 positions matching TRBD1. V shed 5 bases and J 3 bases; nucleotides not matched to a gene: 5. The CDR3 loop spans 15 amino acids. Germline V gene lookup returns CDR1 SGHAT and CDR2 FQDESV (reference sequence). The variable domain in full, with the rest retrieved from reference TRBV11-1 and TRBJ2-1, is EAEVAQSPRYKITEKSQAVAFWCDPISGHATLYWYRQILGQGPELLVQFQDESVVDDSQLPKDRFSAERLKGVDSTLKIQPAELGDSAMYLCASSPRDRVYNEQFFGPGTRLTVL.

This clone has a handful of counts. The chain couples TRBV7-9 to TRBJ1-1; D may be TRBD1 (6 bases). Deletions cut 7 bases from V and 0 bases from J, with 9 bases between. There are 13 residues in the CDR3. From germline, CDR1 is SEHNR and CDR2 FQNEAQ (reference sequence). This CDR3 reads CASKQGLNTEAFF. The CDR3 nucleotides read TGTGCCAGCAAACAGGGTTTGAACACTGAAGCTTTCTTT. The full variable domain, with the rest looked up from reference TRBV7-9 and TRBJ1-1, is DTGVSQNPRHKITKRGQNVTFRCDPISEHNRLYWYRQTLGQGPEFLTYFQNEAQLEKSRLLSDRFSAERPKGSFSTLEIQRTEQGDSAMYLCASKQGLNTEAFFGQGTRLTVV.

The genes are TRBV28 and TRBJ2-2; TRBD2 matches at 8 bases. Unmatched junction bases numbered 4, after V lost 5 bases and J lost 2 bases. CDR1 is MDHEN, CDR2 SYDVKM, per germline. The CDR3 extends over 15 amino acids. This CDR3 is CASSRSGSNTGELFF. For the CDR3, the DNA is TGTGCCAGCAGTAGGAGCGGGAGTAACACCGGGGAGCTGTTTTTT.

Many counts were recorded for this clone. This chain links TRBV28 with TRBJ2-1; 9 bases are shared with TRBD2. CDR1 and CDR2 (germline): MDHEN, SYDVKM. V gave up 3 bases and J gave up 8 bases; unmatched junction bases: 5. The CDR3 runs 14 residues. The DNA for the CDR3 is TGTGCCAGCAGTTTCAGCGGGAGGCCTCATGAGCAGTTCTTC. Protein sequence: CASSFSGRPHEQFF.

The rearrangement uses TRBV18 and TRBJ1-1, with 7 bases fitting TRBD1. The V gene end was trimmed by 6 bases and the J gene end by 7 bases; junction bases not matched to a gene: 14. This CDR3 contains 15 residues. Germline V gene sequence: CDR1 KGHSH, CDR2 LQKENI. The CDR3 region is CASSPQPRGLDEAFF. CDR3 in DNA: TGTGCCAGCTCGCCTCAACCCAGGGGGTTAGATGAAGCTTTCTTT.

This rearrangement joins TRBV3-1 (or the pseudogene TRBV3-2) to TRBJ1-5; D remains unclear. The CDR3 length is 14 residues. Between the trimmed V and J ends, which lost 3 bases and 2 bases, there was a span of 8 bases. Germline V gives CDR1 LGHDT, CDR2 YNNKEL (reference sequence). The CDR3 loop reads CASSHNTGNQPQHF. The CDR3 coding sequence is TGTGCCAGCAGCCACAATACGGGCAATCAGCCCCAGCATTTT.

This chain joins TRBV6-5 and TRBJ1-1, with a weak D call TRBD1 (6 bases). Trimming removed 3 bases at V and 0 bases at J, with 14 bases between. The CDR3 length is 16 residues. Germline V gene lookup returns CDR1 MNHEY and CDR2 SVGAGI. CDR3 sequence (DNA): TGTGCCAGCAGTTATAGTTGGACAGCCATGAACACTGAAGCTTTCTTT. Amino acids: CASSYSWTAMNTEAFF.

The rearrangement links TRBV6-5 to TRBJ2-7; TRBD2 might be the D (6 bases). The germline V gene encodes CDR1 MNHEY and CDR2 SVGAGI. The CDR3 is 14 amino acids. Trimming shortened V by 2 bases and J by 6 bases, and 14 bases separated the two germline ends. The CDR3 protein is CASSYPGTRGEQYF. CDR3 in DNA: TGTGCCAGCAGTTACCCAGGGACTCGAGGCGAGCAGTACTTC.

The CDR3 coding sequence is TGTGCCAGCAGCGAAGGCGGCGTCTCCTACAATGAGCAGTTCTTC. Translation: CASSEGGVSYNEQFF. The chain has TRBV7-2 and TRBJ2-1; no reliable D call. Germline V gene sequence: CDR1 SGHTA, CDR2 FQGNSA. The CDR3 has 15 amino acids. V was cut by 5 bases and J by 0 bases, with 11 bases left in between.

This chain uses TRBV19 with TRBJ1-3; D is possibly TRBD1 (6 bases). Trimming took off 9 bases at V and 0 bases at J, with 15 bases between the two ends. This CDR3 has 15 amino acids. From germline, CDR1 is LNHDA and CDR2 SQIVND (reference sequence). CDR3: CASLTGPSSGNTIYF. CDR3 in DNA: TGTGCCAGCTTGACAGGACCGTCCTCTGGAAACACCATATATTTT.

This clone has a single count. The chain carries TRBV6-5 and TRBJ1-4, with D maybe TRBD1 (5 bases). V dropped 4 bases and J dropped 4 bases, with 16 bases sitting between them. The germline CDR1 and CDR2 sequences are MNHEY and SVGAGI. The CDR3 has 16 residues. CDR3 residues: CASSLGGEPFNEKLFF. The CDR3 DNA reads as TGTGCCAGCAGTTTGGGGGGGGAGCCGTTTAATGAAAAACTGTTTTTT.

This sequence joins TRBV11-3 and TRBJ2-3; D unresolved. CDR1 SGHNT and CDR2 YENEEA come from the germline V gene. With 6 bases removed from V and 6 bases from J, the gap between germline ends came to 7 bases. The CDR3 sequence is 11 residues long. In nucleotides, the CDR3 is TGTGCCAGCAGTGATGAGGATACGCAGTATTTT. Amino acids: CASSDEDTQYF. The variable domain in full, completed from reference TRBV11-3 and TRBJ2-3, reads EAGVVQSPRYKIIEKKQPVAFWCNPISGHNTLYWYLQNLGQGPELLIRYENEEAVDDSQLPKDRFSAERLKGVDSTLKIQPAELGDSAVYLCASSDEDTQYFGPGTRLTVL.

This clone was seen more than once but under ten times. V is TRBV12-3 or TRBV12-4 and J is TRBJ1-5; D is unclear. This CDR3 comprises 13 residues. The V gene lost 3 bases and the J gene lost 2 bases, with 5 bases spanning the gap. Here the CDR3 DNA reads TGTGCCAGCAGTTTTGAGGGCAATCAGCCCCAGCATTTT. Translated: CASSFEGNQPQHF.